These T cell receptor beta chains were read from a single sample in a study of beta chain features in type 1 diabetes. Clones were sequenced by immunoSEQ multiplex PCR, and TCRdb holds only the in-frame ones, with some missing. Seen here are 200,000 to 300,000 clones, roughly 22% observed once, and the top ten hold 0.028%. Sequenced: naive CD4+ T cells from blood. The receptors derive from a woman between 40 and 50 years old with type 1 diabetes. The CDR3 runs from the conserved cysteine through the conserved F or W. The order of the fields is D gene, clone size, J gene, V gene, CDR3 protein, CDR3 DNA. A D gene is named only where the DNA matches it firmly. Clone size is given for some rows only: seen once, a few or many times, or a class if the clone is expanded.

>TRBD2|.|TRBJ2-2|TRBV11-2
CASSPTGLAGNTGELFF
TGTGCCAGCAGTCCAACCGGACTAGCGGGGAACACCGGGGAGCTGTTTTTT
>.|few|TRBJ2-2|TRBV19
CASSIVGGELFF
TGTGCCAGTAGTATTGTCGGCGGGGAGCTGTTTTTT
>TRBD1|.|TRBJ2-5|TRBV9
CASSVGTGRTETQYF
TGTGCCAGCAGCGTAGGGACAGGGCGCACGGAGACCCAGTACTTC
>.|.|TRBJ2-7|TRBV4-2
CASSQAVAYEQYF
TGTGCCAGCAGCCAAGCGGTCGCCTACGAGCAGTACTTC
>TRBD1|.|TRBJ1-5|TRBV28
CATLRGTANQPQHF
TGTGCCACCTTAAGGGGGACAGCTAATCAGCCCCAGCATTTT
>TRBD2|few|TRBJ2-1|TRBV13
CASSKAGGPVVEQFF
TGTGCCAGCAGCAAAGCGGGAGGGCCGGTGGTTGAGCAGTTCTTC
>.|few|TRBJ2-2|TRBV2
CASSVQGPNTGELFF
TGTGCCAGCAGTGTACAGGGACCTAACACCGGGGAGCTGTTTTTT
>.|.|TRBJ2-5|TRBV19
CASSAEGETQYF
TGTGCCAGTAGTGCGGAGGGAGAGACCCAGTACTTC
>.|few|TRBJ2-5|TRBV5-1
CASSQMPTEETQYF
TGCGCCAGCAGCCAAATGCCGACAGAGGAGACCCAGTACTTC
>TRBD1|few|TRBJ2-1|TRBV5-1
CASSLEGTGGYNEQFF
TGCGCCAGCAGCTTGGAGGGGACAGGGGGCTACAATGAGCAGTTCTTC
>TRBD1|few|TRBJ1-2|TRBV6-5
CASSYGSRGPLRGYTF
TGTGCCAGCAGTTACGGATCGAGGGGGCCGCTTCGCGGCTACACCTTC
>.|.|TRBJ1-1|TRBV6-5
CASSYGGKAFF
TGTGCCAGCAGTTACGGGGGCAAAGCTTTCTTT
>.|.|TRBJ1-1|TRBV11-2
CASSLDPGVNTEAFF
TGTGCCAGCAGCTTAGATCCAGGGGTGAACACTGAAGCTTTCTTT
>.|.|TRBJ2-1|TRBV7-9
CASSLVGRGEQFF
TGTGCCAGCAGCCTCGTCGGTCGTGGTGAGCAGTTCTTC
>TRBD2|few|TRBJ2-2|TRBV29-1
CSVDPDPGTSGRRDTGELFF
TGCAGCGTTGACCCTGATCCCGGGACTAGCGGGAGACGGGACACCGGGGAGCTGTTTTTT
>TRBD2|.|TRBJ2-7|TRBV5-1
CASSLAAGVSYEQYF
TGCGCCAGCAGCTTGGCCGCGGGGGTCTCCTACGAGCAGTACTTC
>.|few|TRBJ2-1|TRBV9
CASSVPEGHNEQFF
TGTGCCAGCAGCGTGCCGGAGGGCCACAATGAGCAGTTCTTC
>.|.|TRBJ1-1|TRBV27
CASSLREGTEAFF
TGTGCCAGCAGTTTACGGGAGGGCACTGAAGCTTTCTTT
>.|.|TRBJ2-5|TRBV7-9
CASSSLTGLAQETQYF
TGTGCCAGCAGCTCCCTGACGGGACTGGCCCAAGAGACCCAGTACTTC
>.|.|TRBJ2-1|TRBV27
CASSSALADSYNEQFF
TGTGCCAGCAGTTCCGCCTTAGCGGACTCTTACAATGAGCAGTTCTTC
>.|.|TRBJ2-1|TRBV9
CASSVERLNEQFF
TGTGCCAGCAGCGTAGAGAGGTTGAATGAGCAGTTCTTC
>.|few|TRBJ2-1|TRBV20-1
CSAGTGYEQFF
TGCAGTGCCGGCACCGGGTATGAGCAGTTCTTC
>TRBD2|.|TRBJ2-1|TRBV27
CASSPERGRLYNEQFF
TGTGCCAGCAGCCCCGAGCGGGGACGACTTTACAATGAGCAGTTCTTC
>.|.|TRBJ1-1|TRBV30
CAWSGGAELTEAFF
TGTGCCTGGAGTGGTGGGGCAGAATTGACTGAAGCTTTCTTT
>TRBD1|.|TRBJ1-1|TRBV11-2
CASSSSTGKGTEAFF
TGTGCCAGCAGCTCCTCGACAGGGAAGGGTACTGAAGCTTTCTTT
>TRBD2|few|TRBJ2-1|TRBV7-9
CASSLALSGSYDEQFF
TGTGCCAGCAGCTTAGCGCTTAGCGGGAGTTACGATGAGCAGTTCTTC
>TRBD1|.|TRBJ1-6|TRBV4-1
CASSQDDRDSPLHF
TGCGCCAGCAGCCAAGATGACAGGGATTCACCCCTCCACTTT
>.|few|TRBJ1-3|TRBV18
CASSPESSGNTIYF
TGTGCCAGCTCACCGGAGAGCTCTGGAAACACCATATATTTT
>.|.|TRBJ1-1|TRBV4-3
CASSQEHGRVNTEAFF
TGCGCCAGCAGCCAAGAACACGGCAGGGTGAACACTGAAGCTTTCTTT
>TRBD1|.|TRBJ1-2|TRBV28
CASSGDRSSYTF
TGTGCCAGCAGTGGGGACAGATCGAGCTACACCTTC
>TRBD1|few|TRBJ1-5|TRBV5-1
CASSRTGTDNQPQHF
TGCGCCAGCAGCCGGACCGGGACAGACAATCAGCCCCAGCATTTT
>.|.|TRBJ2-3|TRBV6-5
CASSYSGDRGDTQYF
TGTGCCAGCAGTTACTCGGGTGACCGCGGAGATACGCAGTATTTT
>.|.|TRBJ2-1|TRBV12-5
CASGLGNRDENEQFF
TGTGCTAGTGGTTTGGGAAACAGGGACGAGAATGAGCAGTTCTTC
>.|.|TRBJ1-2|TRBV4-3
CASSQTDSSVYGYTF
TGCGCCAGCAGCCAGACCGATAGCTCGGTCTATGGCTACACCTTC
>TRBD1|.|TRBJ1-2|TRBV6-5
CATGTGRRGYTF
TGTGCCACCGGGACAGGGAGGAGAGGCTACACCTTC
>.|few|TRBJ1-1|TRBV25-1
CASQPYRTNTEAFF
TGTGCCAGCCAGCCCTACAGGACGAACACTGAAGCTTTCTTT
>TRBD1|.|TRBJ1-1|TRBV18
CASSGQGEATEAFF
TGTGCCAGCTCAGGACAGGGCGAGGCGACTGAAGCTTTCTTT
>TRBD2|.|TRBJ2-1|TRBV7-2
CASSPRLAGDHEQFF
TGTGCCAGCAGCCCCCGACTAGCGGGAGATCATGAGCAGTTCTTC
>TRBD1|few|TRBJ1-1|TRBV5-6
CASSRQGMNTEAFF
TGTGCCAGCAGCCGACAGGGAATGAACACTGAAGCTTTCTTT
>.|.|TRBJ1-1|TRBV5-6
CASSTISNTEAFF
TGTGCCAGCAGCACTATTTCGAACACTGAAGCTTTCTTT
>TRBD1|few|TRBJ2-7|TRBV2
CASRGTGVYEQYF
TGTGCCAGCAGGGGGACAGGGGTCTACGAGCAGTACTTC
>.|.|TRBJ1-1|TRBV20-1
CSARGQYEAFF
TGCAGTGCTAGGGGGCAGTATGAAGCTTTCTTT
>.|.|TRBJ1-1|TRBV29-1
CSVEEGRGPEAFF
TGCAGCGTTGAAGAGGGCAGGGGCCCTGAAGCTTTCTTT
>TRBD2|.|TRBJ2-3|TRBV5-1
CASSSGTSGSTDTQYF
TGCGCCAGCAGCTCTGGGACTAGCGGGAGCACAGATACGCAGTATTTT
>.|.|TRBJ2-3|TRBV11-2
CASSFRRTDTQYF
TGTGCCAGCAGCTTCCGCAGGACAGATACGCAGTATTTT
>TRBD2|.|TRBJ2-3|TRBV6-5
CASSYSSGSTDTQYF
TGTGCCAGCAGTTACTCTAGCGGGAGCACAGATACGCAGTATTTT
>.|few|TRBJ2-7|TRBV9
CASSDGPSREQYF
TGTGCCAGCAGCGATGGCCCTTCACGCGAGCAGTACTTC
>TRBD1|.|TRBJ2-5|TRBV30
CAWSVGGRGPGRETQYF
TGTGCCTGGAGTGTAGGGGGCCGGGGCCCGGGGCGAGAGACCCAGTACTTC
>.|few|TRBJ2-3|TRBV28
CASTTEGDTQYF
TGTGCCAGCACGACAGAAGGAGATACGCAGTATTTT
>.|.|TRBJ2-5|TRBV19
CATRGEVRKETQYF
TGTGCCACCCGCGGCGAAGTTCGGAAAGAGACCCAGTACTTC
>.|.|TRBJ2-6|TRBV5-1
CASSLGGFPYSGANVLTF
TGCGCCAGCAGCTTGGGAGGCTTCCCCTACTCTGGGGCCAACGTCCTGACTTTC
>.|few|TRBJ1-1|TRBV6-1
CASSEQGLNTEAFF
TGTGCCAGCAGTGAGCAGGGGCTGAACACTGAAGCTTTCTTT
>.|.|TRBJ2-5|TRBV5-1
CASSWRSLQETQYF
TGCGCCAGCAGCTGGAGATCACTCCAAGAGACCCAGTACTTC
>TRBD2|few|TRBJ2-1|TRBV7-9
CASSLELAGTEQFF
TGTGCCAGCAGCTTAGAACTAGCGGGAACTGAGCAGTTCTTC
>.|.|TRBJ2-7|TRBV5-1
CASSLGRREQYF
TGCGCCAGCAGCTTGGGCAGGCGCGAGCAGTACTTC
>.|.|TRBJ1-4|TRBV27
CASSLSAGRVGEKLFF
TGTGCCAGCAGTTTAAGCGCCGGGCGGGTAGGCGAAAAACTGTTTTTT
>TRBD1|.|TRBJ1-4|TRBV9
CASSSSGGLVEKLFF
TGTGCCAGCAGCAGCTCAGGGGGCTTGGTTGAAAAACTGTTTTTT